These 7 T cell receptor beta chains came from one sample sequenced in a study of human T cells and chemical hapten exposure. Time point meaning: pre-sensitization, week 0. Treatment of the sample: therapeutic diphenylcyclopropenone sensitization with weekly scalp DPC. MiXCR was run by TCRdb on the RACE reads, yielding one entry per CDR3 protein. The sample holds roughly 100,000 distinct CDR3 sequences, less than 15% seen once. The sequencing used whole blood, collected in connection with sensitization to the hapten diphenylcyclopropenone (DPC). The receptors here all came from a woman aged 45-65 years with alopecia areata. Some clones in this sample may be carry-over from other donors' samples.

The chain uses TRBV12-3 or TRBV12-4 and TRBJ1-1, with D perhaps TRBD1 (6 bases). The V gene lost 3 bases and the J gene lost 1 base, with 18 bases spanning the gap. The CDR3 length is 17 residues. As DNA, the CDR3 is TGTGCCAGCAGTTTCCTGGGCAGGGGTTTCGGGAACACTGAAGCTTTCTTT. The encoded protein is CASSFLGRGFGNTEAFF.

This chain joins TRBV12-3 or TRBV12-4 and TRBJ2-3; 10 bases align to TRBD2. Trimming at V came to 2 bases and at J to 4 bases, leaving 3 bases not matched to a gene. The CDR3 is 15 amino acids. The CDR3 loop reads CASSLTSGAADTQYF. The CDR3 bases are TGTGCCAGCAGTTTAACTAGCGGGGCGGCAGATACGCAGTATTTT.

The DNA for the CDR3 is TGCGCCAGCAGCCAAAGGGACAGGGGGAATCAGCCCCAGCATTTT. It yields the protein CASSQRDRGNQPQHF. This sequence joins TRBV4-1 and TRBJ1-5; 11 positions match TRBD1. Germline CDR1 is MGHRA and CDR2 is YSYEKL. J lost 4 bases, V lost 2 bases, and 1 base had no gene match. The CDR3 sequence is 15 residues long.

This clonotype was seen a handful of times. The rearrangement uses TRBV10-2 and TRBJ2-1; 13 bases fit TRBD2. Unmatched junction bases numbered 1, after V lost 0 bases and J lost 5 bases. Germline CDR1 reads WSHSY; CDR2 reads SAAADI. The CDR3 consists of 16 residues. For the CDR3, the DNA is TGCGCCAGCAGTGAGTCAGGGACTAGCGGGGACAATGAGCAGTTCTTC. It encodes CASSESGTSGDNEQFF.

Only a few counts were recorded for this clonotype. The junction shows a germline mismatch at one end, possibly a read error. The chain links TRBV7-7 to TRBJ2-2; tentatively, D is TRBD1 or TRBD2 (5 bases each). The CDR3 extends over 15 amino acids. Germline V gene lookup returns CDR1 SSHAT and CDR2 FNYEAQ (reference sequence). The CDR3 region is CASSPHSGGTGELFF. The CDR3 bases are TGTGCTAGCAGCCCTCATTCTGGGGGCACCGGGGAGCTGTTTTTT.

J is TRBJ1-1 and V is TRBV29-1; D is uncertain. Germline V CDR1 and CDR2: SQVTM, ANQGSEA. V lost 3 bases, J lost 7 bases, and 9 bases lay in between. The CDR3 length is 11 residues. The CDR3 region is CSVDLGFEAFF. The CDR3 DNA follows: TGCAGCGTTGATTTGGGGTTTGAAGCTTTCTTT.

This clonotype was picked up many times. This sequence joins TRBV28 and TRBJ2-7, with 7 bases matching TRBD1. Trimming cost V 6 bases and J 5 bases; bases outside gene matches: 7. Germline V gives CDR1 MDHEN, CDR2 SYDVKM. CDR3 length equals 13 residues. DNA of the CDR3: TGTGCCAGCAGGTCGGGACAGTTAAACGAGCAGTACTTC. This gives the protein CASRSGQLNEQYF.